The 16 T cell receptor beta chains given below trace back to one sample, sequenced in a study of a mutant IDH1 vaccine in newly diagnosed glioma. Their antigens remain unidentified. The data were produced by immunoSEQ multiplex PCR, yet TCRdb's version contains in-frame clones alone and is incomplete. The profile shows about 58,000 clones, around 84% of them singletons. As to time point: week 5, during vaccination. Vaccination used 300 ug of mutant IDH1 20-mer peptide per dose, with topical imiquimod. Specimen: PBMCs, collected from a glioma patient whose treatment included an IDH1 peptide vaccine. The receptors shown here come from a woman aged 50 to 65 with glioma.

The chain recombines TRBV7-7 with TRBJ1-6, with no clear D. The CDR3 runs 11 residues. Per the germline V gene, CDR1 is SSHAT and CDR2 is FNYEAQ (reference sequence). V lost 6 bases and J 9 bases, leaving 6 bases between the germline ends. The CDR3 spells CASRVGSPLHF. CDR3 nucleotides: TGTGCCAGCAGGGTCGGTTCACCCCTCCACTTT.

This clone was seen once. The V and J genes are TRBV11-3 and TRBJ2-7; TRBD2 matches 7 bases. Germline V gene sequence: CDR1 SGHNT, CDR2 YENEEA. After removal of 5 bases from V and 3 bases from J, the junction contained 13 bases not matched to a gene. This CDR3 has 16 amino acids. For the CDR3, the DNA is TGTGCCAGCAGCACGCGTCTGGGGCCTAGCGGCTACGAGCAGTACTTC. Translation gives CASSTRLGPSGYEQYF.

The chain links TRBV19 to TRBJ1-6; D might be TRBD1 (5 bases). Per the germline V gene, CDR1 is LNHDA and CDR2 is SQIVND (reference sequence). The length of the CDR3 is 15 residues. Trimming took off 6 bases at V and 7 bases at J, with 16 bases between the two ends. CDR3 nucleotide sequence: TGTGCCAGTAGCACTCTCCGGGACGGAAATTCACCCCTCCACTTT. Amino acids: CASSTLRDGNSPLHF.

J is TRBJ1-6 and V is TRBV5-1; D may be TRBD1 (6 bases). This CDR3 has 17 residues. V shed 0 bases and J shed 3 bases, with 13 bases lying between them. The V gene's germline CDR1 is SGHRS and CDR2 YFSETQ. The CDR3 region has the DNA TGCGCCAGCAGCTTGGTTACAGGGCTCGACTATAATTCACCCCTCCACTTT. Its translation is CASSLVTGLDYNSPLHF.

This rearrangement joins TRBV7-9 to TRBJ2-7, with D perhaps TRBD2 (5 bases). This CDR3 region has 12 residues. From germline, CDR1 is SEHNR and CDR2 FQNEAQ (reference sequence). Trimming left V 4 bases short and J 4 bases short, with 8 bases between. The CDR3 region is CASSSRGYEQYF. Here the CDR3 DNA reads TGTGCCAGCAGCTCCAGAGGGTACGAGCAGTACTTC.

The chain employs TRBV5-1 and TRBJ2-3; D gene unclear. The CDR3 is 14 amino acids. The germline CDR1 and CDR2 sequences are SGHRS and YFSETQ. Trimming took off 5 bases at V and 2 bases at J, with 12 bases between the two ends. DNA of the CDR3: TGCGCCAGCAGATCGGACCGAGCCACAGATACGCAGTATTTT. It yields the protein CASRSDRATDTQYF.

The chain recombines TRBV9 with TRBJ2-5; D unclear. CDR1 and CDR2 from the germline V gene are SGDLS and YYNGEE. Trimming took off 3 bases at V and 0 bases at J, with 9 bases between the two ends. The CDR3 spans 14 residues. The CDR3 DNA is TGTGCCAGCAGCGCACACGGAAACCAAGAGACCCAGTACTTC. This codes for CASSAHGNQETQYF.

The chain uses TRBV7-9 and TRBJ1-2, with D perhaps TRBD1 (5 bases). Germline CDR1 is SEHNR and CDR2 is FQNEAQ (reference sequence). The CDR3 contains 14 residues. V shed 0 bases and J shed 5 bases, with 10 bases lying between them. CDR3 residues: CASSLARGAYGYTF. The CDR3 DNA sequence: TGTGCCAGCAGCTTAGCGCGAGGGGCTTATGGCTACACCTTC.

The V and J genes are TRBV6-4 and TRBJ2-2, with 10 positions matching TRBD2. Losses at the gene ends were 2 bases for V and 3 bases for J; bases not matched to a gene: 0. The length of the CDR3 is 15 residues. Germline CDR1 and CDR2: MRHNA and SNTAGT. CDR3 nucleotides: TGTGCCAGCAGTGACACTAGCGGGGACACCGGGGAGCTGTTTTTT. It translates to CASSDTSGDTGELFF.

The V and J genes are TRBV28 and TRBJ1-1; 7 nucleotides align to TRBD1. Germline CDR1 and CDR2: MDHEN and SYDVKM. Trimming at V came to 10 bases and at J to 10 bases, leaving 9 bases not matched to a gene. This CDR3 is built from 11 residues. CDR3 nucleotide sequence: TGTGCCACCCACCAAGCAGGGGGAGCTTTCTTT. It encodes CATHQAGGAFF.

This chain connects TRBV7-8 to TRBJ1-1; D is unclear. From germline, CDR1 is SGHVS and CDR2 FQNEAQ. The CDR3 consists of 14 residues. V gave up 1 base and J gave up 5 bases, with 11 bases separating them. The CDR3 sequence: CASSLVAFGTEAFF. The CDR3 DNA reads TGTGCCAGCAGCTTAGTAGCGTTCGGGACTGAAGCTTTCTTT.

V gene TRBV6-5 combines with J gene TRBJ2-7; perhaps TRBD1 as D (6 bases). Trimming stripped 5 bases from V and 2 bases from J, with 7 bases between. Germline values: CDR1 MNHEY, CDR2 SVGAGI. The CDR3 sequence is 12 residues long. CDR3 coding DNA: TGTGCCAGCAGTAACAGGGCCTACGAGCAGTACTTC. Translated: CASSNRAYEQYF.

The chain is built from TRBV4-2 and TRBJ2-2; 7 positions agree with TRBD1. Germline lookup yields CDR1 LGHNA and CDR2 YNFKEQ. V was pared by 2 bases and J by 4 bases, with 7 bases of the junction left unmatched. The CDR3 is 16 residues long. CDR3 protein: CASSQFTGDPTGELFF. CDR3 DNA: TGTGCCAGCAGCCAATTTACAGGGGACCCCACCGGGGAGCTGTTTTTT.

The chain couples TRBV2 to TRBJ2-5, with D possibly being TRBD2 (6 bases). V was pared by 6 bases and J by 5 bases, with 13 bases between. The CDR3 is 13 amino acids. From germline, CDR1 is SNHLY and CDR2 FYNNEI. The CDR3 spells CASSRRGRETQYF. The CDR3 DNA reads as TGTGCCAGCAGCCGGCGGGGCCGGGAGACCCAGTACTTC.

The V and J genes are TRBV7-2 and TRBJ2-7; D unclear. This CDR3 is 15 amino acids long. Germline CDR1 SGHTA, CDR2 FQGNSA. V was pared by 0 bases and J by 3 bases, with 12 bases between. The CDR3 bases are TGTGCCAGCAGCTTAGCGGCATTTAGGGACTACGAGCAGTACTTC. It is translated as CASSLAAFRDYEQYF.

The genes are TRBV6-6 and TRBJ1-4; 8 bases are a match to TRBD1. The CDR3 runs 15 residues. The V and J ends lost 7 bases and 15 bases, in that order; junction bases with no gene match: 19. The V gene's germline CDR1 is MNHNY and CDR2 SVGAGI (reference sequence). CDR3 DNA: TGTGCCAGCACCCCCGGGACAGGCTTAATGAAAAGAGTGTTTTTT. Its protein product is CASTPGTGLMKRVFF.